The T cell receptor beta chain described here comes from a study of cytomegalovirus exposure and HLA in healthy donors. Points from the study as a whole: A later analysis reportedly found fewer N-insertions in an Asian-associated ancestry cluster than the roughly 700-donor mean.

Germline lookup yields CDR1 SEHNR and CDR2 FQNEAQ (reference sequence). CDR3 size: 13 residues. Trimming took off 5 bases at V and 8 bases at J, with 15 bases between the two ends. The study ran its PCR with 60 Vbeta and 13 Jbeta primers. Generated by immunoSEQ multiplex PCR, the TCRdb table keeps only in-frame clones and is missing some. The sample contains approximately 220,000 clones, around 80% of which appear only once. The donors (healthy individuals) were bone marrow donors. Concerning this clone: What it binds is not known.

This rearrangement joins TRBV7-9 to TRBJ1-2, with a weak D call TRBD1 (6 bases). This sequence originates from a boy younger than 10 in good health and CMV-seronegative. The sample was PBMCs. The DNA of the CDR3 is TGTGCCAGCAGCCCAACCACAGGGTACGGCTACACCTTC. Translated: CASSPTTGYGYTF.